The present TCR beta chain was sequenced within a study of blood T cell repertoires in COVID-19. For the study at large: Donors in the United States, Italy and Spain gave samples during acute or convalescent COVID-19.

Sequencing was performed with immunoSEQ multiplex PCR; in TCRdb, only in-frame clones are kept and a portion is missing. The repertoire has over 250,000 clones, roughly 85% of them found once; the top ten carry roughly 15%. The clonotype originates from a human donor in a cohort sampled during active COVID-19. The material sequenced was peripheral blood.

The CDR3 DNA reads TGTGCCAGCAGTCCCGCAGGCTCACACAATGAGCAGTTCTTC. Translated, it gives CASSPAGSHNEQFF. The gene calls are TRBV13 and TRBJ2-1; D call uncertain. The germline V and J ends were trimmed by 6 bases and 5 bases, with 14 bases remaining between them. CDR3 length: 14 residues. The V gene's germline CDR1 is PRHDT and CDR2 FYEKMQ (reference sequence). The complete variable domain, with remaining parts taken from reference TRBV13 and TRBJ2-1, reads AAGVIQSPRHLIKEKRETATLKCYPIPRHDTVYWYQQGPGQDPQFLISFYEKMQSDKGSIPDRFSAQQFSDYHSELNMSSLELGDSALYFCASSPAGSHNEQFFGPGTRLTVL.